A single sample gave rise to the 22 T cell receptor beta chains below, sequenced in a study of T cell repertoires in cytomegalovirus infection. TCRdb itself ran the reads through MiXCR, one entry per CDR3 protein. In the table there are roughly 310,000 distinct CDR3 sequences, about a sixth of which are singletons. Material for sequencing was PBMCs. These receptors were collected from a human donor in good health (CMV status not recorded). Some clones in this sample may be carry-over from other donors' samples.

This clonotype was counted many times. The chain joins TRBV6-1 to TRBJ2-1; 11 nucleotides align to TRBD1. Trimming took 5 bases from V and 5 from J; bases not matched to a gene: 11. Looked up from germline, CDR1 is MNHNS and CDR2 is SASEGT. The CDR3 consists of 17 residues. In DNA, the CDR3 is TGTGCCAGCAGTTTCGTTGCCGGGACAGGGGGAAACAATGAGCAGTTCTTC. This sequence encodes CASSFVAGTGGNNEQFF.

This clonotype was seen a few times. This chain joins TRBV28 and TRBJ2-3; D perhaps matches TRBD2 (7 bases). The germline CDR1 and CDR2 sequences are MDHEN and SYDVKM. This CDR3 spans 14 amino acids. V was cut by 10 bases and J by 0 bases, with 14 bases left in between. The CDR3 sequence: CATRKGGSTDTQYF. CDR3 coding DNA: TGTGCCACCCGGAAGGGGGGGAGCACAGATACGCAGTATTTT.

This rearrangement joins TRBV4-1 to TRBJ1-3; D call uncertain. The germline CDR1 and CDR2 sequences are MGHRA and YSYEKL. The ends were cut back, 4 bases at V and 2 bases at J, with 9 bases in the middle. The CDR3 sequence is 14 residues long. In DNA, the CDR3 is TGCGCCAGCAGCCCCTACGGCGCTGGAAACACCATATATTTT. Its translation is CASSPYGAGNTIYF.

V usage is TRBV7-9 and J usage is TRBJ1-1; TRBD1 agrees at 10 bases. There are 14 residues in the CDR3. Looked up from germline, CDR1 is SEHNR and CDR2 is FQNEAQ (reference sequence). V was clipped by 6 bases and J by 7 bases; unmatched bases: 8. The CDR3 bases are TGTGCCAGCAGACCCCGGGACAGGGGCGGTGAAGCTTTCTTT. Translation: CASRPRDRGGEAFF.

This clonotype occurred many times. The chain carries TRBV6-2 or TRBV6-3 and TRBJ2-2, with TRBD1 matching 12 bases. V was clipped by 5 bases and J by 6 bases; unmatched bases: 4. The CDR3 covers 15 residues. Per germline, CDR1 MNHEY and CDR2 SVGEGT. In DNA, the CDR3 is TGTGCCAGCAGTCCGGGACAGGGGGCTGCCGGGGAGCTGTTTTTT. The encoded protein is CASSPGQGAAGELFF.

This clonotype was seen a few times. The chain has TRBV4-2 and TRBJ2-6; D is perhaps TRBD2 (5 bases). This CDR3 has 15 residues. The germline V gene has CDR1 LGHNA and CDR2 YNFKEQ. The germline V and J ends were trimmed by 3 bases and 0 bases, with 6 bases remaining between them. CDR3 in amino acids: CASSQDFSGANVLTF. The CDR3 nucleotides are TGTGCCAGCAGCCAGGACTTCTCTGGGGCCAACGTCCTGACTTTC.

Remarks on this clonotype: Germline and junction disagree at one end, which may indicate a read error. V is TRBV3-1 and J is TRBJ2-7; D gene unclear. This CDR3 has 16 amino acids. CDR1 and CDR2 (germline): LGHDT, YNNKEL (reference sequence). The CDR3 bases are TGTGCCGGCAGCCAAGATTCGACACCGCGTTCTGAGGAGCAGTACTTC. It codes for CAGSQDSTPRSEEQYF.

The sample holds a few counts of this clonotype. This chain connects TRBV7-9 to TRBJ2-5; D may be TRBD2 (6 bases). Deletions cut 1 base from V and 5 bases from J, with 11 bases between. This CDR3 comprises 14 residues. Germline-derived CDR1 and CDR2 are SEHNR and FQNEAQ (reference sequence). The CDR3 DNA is TGTGCCAGCAGCTTAGTTGGGGGGTCGGAGACCCAGTACTTC. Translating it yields CASSLVGGSETQYF.

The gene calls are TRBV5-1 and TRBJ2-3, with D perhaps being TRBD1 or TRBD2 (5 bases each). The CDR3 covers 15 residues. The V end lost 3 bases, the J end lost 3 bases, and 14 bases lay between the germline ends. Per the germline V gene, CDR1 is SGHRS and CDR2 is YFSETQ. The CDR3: CASSSGIRETDTQYF. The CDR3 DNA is TGCGCCAGCAGCTCAGGCATCAGGGAGACAGATACGCAGTATTTT.

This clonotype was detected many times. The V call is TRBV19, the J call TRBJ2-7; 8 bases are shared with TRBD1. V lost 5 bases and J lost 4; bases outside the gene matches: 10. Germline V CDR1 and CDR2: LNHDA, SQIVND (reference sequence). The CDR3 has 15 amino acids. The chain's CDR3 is CASSPHGTGVYEQYF. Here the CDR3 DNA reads TGTGCCAGTAGTCCCCACGGGACAGGCGTGTACGAGCAGTACTTC. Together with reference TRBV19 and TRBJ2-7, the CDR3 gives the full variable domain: DGGITQSPKYLFRKEGQNVTLSCEQNLNHDAMYWYRQDPGQGLRLIYYSQIVNDFQKGDIAEGYSVSREKKESFPLTVTSAQKNPTAFYLCASSPHGTGVYEQYFGPGTRLTVT.

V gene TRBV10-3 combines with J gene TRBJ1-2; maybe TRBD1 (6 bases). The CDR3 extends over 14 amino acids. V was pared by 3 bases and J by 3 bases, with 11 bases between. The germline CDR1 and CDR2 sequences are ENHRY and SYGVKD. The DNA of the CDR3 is TGTGCCATCAGTGAAGGGACAACTCACTATGGCTACACCTTC. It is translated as CAISEGTTHYGYTF.

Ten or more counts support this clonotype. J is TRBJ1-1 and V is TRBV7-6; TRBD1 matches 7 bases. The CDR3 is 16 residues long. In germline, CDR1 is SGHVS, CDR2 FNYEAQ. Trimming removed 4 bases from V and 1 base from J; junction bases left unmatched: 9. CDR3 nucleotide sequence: TGTGCCAGCAGCTCCGACCGACAGGGAACGAACACTGAAGCTTTCTTT. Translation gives CASSSDRQGTNTEAFF.

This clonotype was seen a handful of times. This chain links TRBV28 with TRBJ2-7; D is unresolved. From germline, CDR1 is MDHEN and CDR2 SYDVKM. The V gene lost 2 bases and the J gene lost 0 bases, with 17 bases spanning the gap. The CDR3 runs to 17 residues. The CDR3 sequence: CASSLSSPNMYSYEQYF. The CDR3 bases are TGTGCCAGCAGTTTAAGTAGTCCAAATATGTACTCCTACGAGCAGTACTTC.

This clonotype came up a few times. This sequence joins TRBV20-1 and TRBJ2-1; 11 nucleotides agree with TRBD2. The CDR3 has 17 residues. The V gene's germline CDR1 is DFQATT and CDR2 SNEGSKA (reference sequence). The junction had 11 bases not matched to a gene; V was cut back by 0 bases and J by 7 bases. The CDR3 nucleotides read TGCAGTGCTAGAGACGCGCCTACTAGCGGGGGATGGAATGAGCAGTTCTTC. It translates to CSARDAPTSGGWNEQFF.

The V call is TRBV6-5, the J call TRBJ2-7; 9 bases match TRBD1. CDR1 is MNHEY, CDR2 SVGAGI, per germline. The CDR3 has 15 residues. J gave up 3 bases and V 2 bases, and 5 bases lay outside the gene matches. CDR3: CASSYAGQGNYEQYF. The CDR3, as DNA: TGTGCCAGCAGTTACGCGGGACAGGGCAACTACGAGCAGTACTTC.

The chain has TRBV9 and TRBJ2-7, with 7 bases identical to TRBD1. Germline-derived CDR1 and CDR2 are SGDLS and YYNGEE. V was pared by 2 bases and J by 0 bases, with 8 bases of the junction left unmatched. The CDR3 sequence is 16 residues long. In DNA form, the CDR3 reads TGTGCCAGCAGCGTTGGCTGGGGACAGAGCTCCTACGAGCAGTACTTC. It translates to CASSVGWGQSSYEQYF.

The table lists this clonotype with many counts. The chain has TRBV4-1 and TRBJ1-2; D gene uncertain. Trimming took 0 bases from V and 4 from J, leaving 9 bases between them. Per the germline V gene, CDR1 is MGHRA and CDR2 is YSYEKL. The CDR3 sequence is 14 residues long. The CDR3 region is CASSQDRPAYGYTF. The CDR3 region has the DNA TGCGCCAGCAGCCAAGATCGGCCGGCCTATGGCTACACCTTC.

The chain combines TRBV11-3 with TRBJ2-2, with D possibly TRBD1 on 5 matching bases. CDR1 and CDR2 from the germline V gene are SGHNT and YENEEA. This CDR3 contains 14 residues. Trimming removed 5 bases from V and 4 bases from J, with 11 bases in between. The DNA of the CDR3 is TGTGCCAGCAGCCCAGGGCCTGGCACCGGGGAGCTGTTTTTT. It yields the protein CASSPGPGTGELFF.

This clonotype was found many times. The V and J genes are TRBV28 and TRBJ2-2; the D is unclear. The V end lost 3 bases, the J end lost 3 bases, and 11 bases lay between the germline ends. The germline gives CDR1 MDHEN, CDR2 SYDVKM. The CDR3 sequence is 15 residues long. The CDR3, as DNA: TGTGCCAGCAGTTTTCTGGGGAAGGACACCGGGGAGCTGTTTTTT. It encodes CASSFLGKDTGELFF.

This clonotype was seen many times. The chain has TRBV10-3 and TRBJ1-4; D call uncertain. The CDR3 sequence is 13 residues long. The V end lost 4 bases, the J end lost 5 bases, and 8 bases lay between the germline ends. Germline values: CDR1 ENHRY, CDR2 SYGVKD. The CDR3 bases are TGTGCCATCAGTGGGAACACGAATGAAAAACTGTTTTTT. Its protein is CAISGNTNEKLFF.

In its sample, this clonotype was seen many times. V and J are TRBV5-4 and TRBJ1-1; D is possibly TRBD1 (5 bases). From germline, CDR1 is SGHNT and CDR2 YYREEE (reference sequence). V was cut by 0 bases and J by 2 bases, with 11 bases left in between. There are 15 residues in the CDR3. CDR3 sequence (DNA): TGTGCCAGCAGCTTGGTGGGACTGCGTAACACTGAAGCTTTCTTT. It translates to CASSLVGLRNTEAFF. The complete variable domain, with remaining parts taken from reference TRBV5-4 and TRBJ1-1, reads ETGVTQSPTHLIKTRGQQVTLRCSSQSGHNTVSWYQQALGQGPQFIFQYYREEENGRGNFPPRFSGLQFPNYSSELNVNALELDDSALYLCASSLVGLRNTEAFFGQGTRLTVV.

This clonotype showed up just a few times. CDR3 bases: TGTGCCAGCAAGGGTAGCGGGGGGGCCTACGAGCAGTACTTC. Translated, it gives CASKGSGGAYEQYF. The chain is built from TRBV7-9 and TRBJ2-7, with 11 bases identical to TRBD2. The ends lost 7 bases at V and 2 bases at J; junction bases unmatched: 4. Germline V gene data show CDR1 as SEHNR and CDR2 as FQNEAQ (reference sequence). The CDR3 is 14 residues long. Drawing the rest from reference TRBV7-9 and TRBJ2-7, the complete variable domain is DTGVSQNPRHKITKRGQNVTFRCDPISEHNRLYWYRQTLGQGPEFLTYFQNEAQLEKSRLLSDRFSAERPKGSFSTLEIQRTEQGDSAMYLCASKGSGGAYEQYFGPGTRLTVT.